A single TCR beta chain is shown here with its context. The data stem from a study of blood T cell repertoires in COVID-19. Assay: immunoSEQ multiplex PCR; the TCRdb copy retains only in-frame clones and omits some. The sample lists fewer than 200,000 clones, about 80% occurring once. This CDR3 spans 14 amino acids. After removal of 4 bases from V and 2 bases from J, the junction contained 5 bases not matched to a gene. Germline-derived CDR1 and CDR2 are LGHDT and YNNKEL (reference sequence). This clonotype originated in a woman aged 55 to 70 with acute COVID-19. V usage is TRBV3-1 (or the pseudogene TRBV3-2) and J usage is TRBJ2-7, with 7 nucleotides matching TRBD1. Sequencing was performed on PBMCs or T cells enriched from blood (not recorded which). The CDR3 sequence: CASSRGQQTYEQYF. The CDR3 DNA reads TGTGCCAGCAGCCGGGGACAGCAAACCTACGAGCAGTACTTC.